The 9 T cell receptor beta chains given below trace back to one sample, sequenced in a study of tumor and adjacent non-tumor tissue in lung cancer. TCRbeta libraries were built with three rounds of nested PCR, modified from ARM-PCR. Using its own MiXCR run on the multiplex PCR reads, TCRdb lists one record per CDR3 protein. The data contain more than 95,000 distinct CDR3 sequences, roughly 67% of them singletons. This sample's RNA came from whole unsorted tissue. Sequencing was performed on lung tumor tissue. These receptors were collected from a man younger than 40 with non-small cell lung cancer.

The rearrangement links TRBV5-1 to TRBJ1-2; D gene uncertain. V lost 0 bases to trimming and J lost 9 bases, with 12 bases between them. The CDR3 is made up of 13 amino acids. CDR1 is SGHRS and CDR2 is YFSETQ in the germline V gene. The DNA for the CDR3 is TGCGCCAGCAGCTTGGCCGGGCAGCTTAGCTACACCTTC. As protein: CASSLAGQLSYTF.

The chain is built from TRBV12-3 or TRBV12-4 and TRBJ1-5, with a weak D call TRBD1 (5 bases). This CDR3 comprises 14 residues. V lost 6 bases, J lost 10 bases, and 19 bases lay in between. This chain's CDR3 is CASSRGSGKQPQHF. The CDR3 coding sequence is TGTGCCAGCAGCCGGGGGTCAGGGAAACAACCCCAGCATTTT.

A note on this clonotype: One junction end does not reproduce the germline sequence, and a read error may be involved. The rearrangement joins TRBV11-2 to TRBJ2-3; a weak D match, TRBD1 (6 bases). Germline V lookup: CDR1 SGHAT, CDR2 FQNNGV. The CDR3 sequence is 15 residues long. As DNA, the CDR3 is TGTGCCAGCGGCTTTCGGGGCGATCGGACAGATACTCAGTATTTT. It codes for CASGFRGDRTDTQYF.

In regard to this clonotype: At one boundary the junction diverges from the germline segment, which might be a read error. The CDR3 nucleotides are TGCAGCTTCAAGTCCCCTAGCGGGCTCCAAGAAACCCAGTACTTC. Translating it yields CSFKSPSGLQETQYF. The chain links TRBV29-1 to TRBJ2-5; TRBD2 matches at 8 bases. The germline V gene encodes CDR1 SQVTM and CDR2 ANQGSEA. This CDR3 has 15 residues.

This clonotype was seen only a few times. The rearrangement links TRBV7-9 to TRBJ1-1; 7 bases are shared with TRBD1. The CDR3 has 15 amino acids. Trimming cost V 2 bases and J 0 bases; bases outside gene matches: 3. CDR1 and CDR2 from the germline V gene are SEHNR and FQNEAQ (reference sequence). Here the CDR3 reads CASSLMDRLNTEAFF. CDR3 DNA sequence: TGTGCCAGCAGCTTAATGGACAGGCTGAACACTGAAGCTTTCTTT.

In its sample, this clonotype was seen many times. This chain uses TRBV11-2 with TRBJ1-6; D gene uncertain. V was cut by 5 bases and J by 5 bases, with 10 bases left in between. Germline CDR1 and CDR2: SGHAT and FQNNGV. The CDR3 spans 14 residues. The CDR3 sequence: CASSHLTNNSPLHF. The CDR3, as DNA: TGTGCCAGCAGCCATTTAACGAATAATTCACCCCTCCACTTT. The variable domain in full, completed from reference TRBV11-2 and TRBJ1-6, reads EAGVAQSPRYKIIEKRQSVAFWCNPISGHATLYWYQQILGQGPKLLIQFQNNGVVDDSQLPKDRFSAERLKGVDSTLKIQPAKLEDSAVYLCASSHLTNNSPLHFGNGTRLTVT.

Concerning this clonotype itself: A read error may explain this, as a much larger clone is one base away. The CDR3 does not close with the conserved phenylalanine or tryptophan, likely indicating a read error. The chain couples TRBV12-3 or TRBV12-4 to TRBJ2-2; D might be TRBD2 (6 bases). This CDR3 region has 10 residues. V lost 8 bases and J lost 11, with 9 bases in between. The CDR3 nucleotides read TGTGCCAGCGGAGGGGCAGAGCTGTTTTCT. Translating it yields CASGGAELFS.

About this clonotype: The junction departs from the called germline gene at one end, perhaps through a read error. The CDR3 sequence: CASSYETSGIQEPFF. CDR3 bases: TGTGCCAGCAGTTACGAAACTAGCGGGATACAGGAGCCGTTTTTT. This chain links TRBV6-5 with TRBJ2-2, with 10 bases matching TRBD2. In germline, CDR1 is MNHEY, CDR2 SVGAGI. The CDR3 length is 15 residues.

This clonotype was counted many times. V usage is TRBV6-2 or TRBV6-3 and J usage is TRBJ2-2; perhaps TRBD2 as D (6 bases). The germline V and J ends were trimmed by 1 base and 6 bases, with 12 bases remaining between them. Per germline, CDR1 MNHEY and CDR2 SVGEGT. The CDR3 is 15 amino acids. The CDR3 bases are TGTGCCAGCAGTTACTGGGGGGACCGCTCCGGGGAGCTGTTTTTT. This gives the protein CASSYWGDRSGELFF.